Shown below are 4 T cell receptor beta chains from a single sample sequenced in a study of T cell responses to AZD1222 COVID-19 vaccine. Some clones are missing from TCRdb's copy, which holds only in-frame ones; the method was immunoSEQ multiplex PCR. This sample carries 180,000 or so clones, around 90% of them seen once, and the ten largest clones take 1.9%. Material: peripheral blood, obtained 28 days after the second AZD1222 dose. The receptors shown here come from an adult who received the AZD1222 COVID-19 vaccine.

The rearrangement joins TRBV6-5 to TRBJ2-1; 12 bases are a match to TRBD2. CDR1 is MNHEY, CDR2 SVGAGI, per germline. The CDR3 is 13 residues long. Unmatched junction bases numbered 3, after V lost 7 bases and J lost 8 bases. The CDR3 loop reads CASTTSGSYEQFF. As DNA, the CDR3 is TGTGCCAGCACGACTAGCGGGAGCTATGAGCAGTTCTTC.

The V and J genes are TRBV28 and TRBJ1-2; a weak D match, TRBD1 (5 bases). V was trimmed by 7 bases and J by 4 bases, leaving 13 bases between them. The CDR3 loop spans 13 amino acids. Germline loops: CDR1 MDHEN, CDR2 SYDVKM. The CDR3 nucleotides read TGTGCCAGCACCCTACAGGATTCCTATGGCTACACCTTC. The encoded protein is CASTLQDSYGYTF.

V and J are TRBV2 and TRBJ2-3; 12 bases match TRBD1. The CDR3 totals 15 residues. CDR1 SNHLY and CDR2 FYNNEI come from the germline V gene. With 6 bases clipped from V and 6 bases from J, the junction kept 7 bases outside the gene matches. As DNA, the CDR3 is TGTGCCAGCAGGCAGGGACAGGGGGCCGGGGATACGCAGTATTTT. Translation: CASRQGQGAGDTQYF. The full variable domain, with the rest looked up from reference TRBV2 and TRBJ2-3, is EPEVTQTPSHQVTQMGQEVILRCVPISNHLYFYWYRQILGQKVEFLVSFYNNEISEKSEIFDDQFSVERPDGSNFTLKIRSTKLEDSAMYFCASRQGQGAGDTQYFGPGTRLTVL.

The chain joins TRBV11-2 to TRBJ1-5, with D unresolved. From germline, CDR1 is SGHAT and CDR2 FQNNGV. The CDR3 is 15 residues long. The V gene lost 0 bases and the J gene lost 1 base, with 7 bases spanning the gap. The CDR3 here is CASSLDGVSNQPQHF. CDR3 DNA: TGTGCCAGCAGCTTAGATGGGGTCAGCAATCAGCCCCAGCATTTT.